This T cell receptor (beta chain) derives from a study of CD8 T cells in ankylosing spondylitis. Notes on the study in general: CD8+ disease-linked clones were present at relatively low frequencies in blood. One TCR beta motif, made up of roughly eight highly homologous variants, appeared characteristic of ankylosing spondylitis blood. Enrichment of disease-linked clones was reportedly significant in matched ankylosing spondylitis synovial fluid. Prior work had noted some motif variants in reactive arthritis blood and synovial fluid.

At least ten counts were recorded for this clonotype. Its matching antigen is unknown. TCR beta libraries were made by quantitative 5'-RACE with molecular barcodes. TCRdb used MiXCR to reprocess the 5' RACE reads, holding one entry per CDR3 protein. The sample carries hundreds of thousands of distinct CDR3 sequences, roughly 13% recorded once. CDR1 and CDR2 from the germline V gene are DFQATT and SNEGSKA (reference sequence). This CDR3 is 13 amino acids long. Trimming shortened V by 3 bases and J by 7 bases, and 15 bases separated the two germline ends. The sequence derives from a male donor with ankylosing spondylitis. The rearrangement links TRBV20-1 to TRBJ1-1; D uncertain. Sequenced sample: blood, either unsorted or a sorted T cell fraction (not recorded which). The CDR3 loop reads CSASKRGGLEAFF. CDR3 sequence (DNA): TGCAGTGCTAGTAAGCGGGGAGGGCTTGAAGCTTTCTTT.